The rows below give T cell receptor beta chains drawn from one sample of a study of T-cell reconstitution after alpha-beta-depleted transplantation in children. TCRdb re-derived calls from the PCR reads in MiXCR, one entry per CDR3 protein. The sample lists around 250,000 distinct CDR3 sequences; about 10% were seen once. Sequenced material: PBMCs from the stem cell graft donor, taken from the stem cell graft. Every receptor here comes from a human donor who donated a stem cell graft to a child with SCID. Both conserved end residues are part of each CDR3. D genes are given only for firm matches. Clone size appears in some rows only: once, few, many, or a class for an expanded clone.

v_gene: TRBV14; j_gene: TRBJ1-4; abundance: NA; d_gene: NA; len: 15; CDR3nt: TGTGCCAGCAGCCAACGCCGGGGGCGATATGAAAAACTGTTTTTT; CDR3aa: CASSQRRGRYEKLFF
v_gene: TRBV3-1; j_gene: TRBJ1-4; abundance: many; d_gene: NA; len: 11; CDR3nt: TGTGCCAGCAGCACCAGGGGAGAACTGTTTTTT; CDR3aa: CASSTRGELFF
v_gene: TRBV20-1; j_gene: TRBJ1-2; abundance: NA; d_gene: TRBD1; len: 13; CDR3nt: TGCAGTGCCCCCAGACAGGGGGACTATGGCTACACCTTC; CDR3aa: CSAPRQGDYGYTF
v_gene: TRBV18; j_gene: TRBJ1-4; abundance: NA; d_gene: NA; len: 14; CDR3nt: TGTGCCAGCTCACCACCAGGGACGGATGAAAAACTGTTTTTT; CDR3aa: CASSPPGTDEKLFF
v_gene: TRBV9; j_gene: TRBJ2-7; abundance: NA; d_gene: NA; len: 12; CDR3nt: TGTGCCAGCAGCGTAGGTATGGCCGAGCAGTACTTC; CDR3aa: CASSVGMAEQYF
v_gene: TRBV18; j_gene: TRBJ2-3; abundance: NA; d_gene: TRBD2; len: 15; CDR3nt: TGTGCCAGCTCATCCAAGCGGGGGGCTGGAGATACGCAGTATTTT; CDR3aa: CASSSKRGAGDTQYF
v_gene: TRBV12-3/TRBV12-4; j_gene: TRBJ2-4; abundance: many; d_gene: TRBD1; len: 16; CDR3nt: TGTGCCAGCAGTCCCGGACAGGCCCTAGCCAAAAACATTCAGTACTTC; CDR3aa: CASSPGQALAKNIQYF
v_gene: TRBV20-1; j_gene: TRBJ1-1; abundance: many; d_gene: NA; len: 13; CDR3nt: TGCAGTGCTAGAGATGTAGGGAACACTGAAGCTTTCTTT; CDR3aa: CSARDVGNTEAFF
v_gene: TRBV5-1; j_gene: TRBJ2-7; abundance: few; d_gene: NA; len: 15; CDR3nt: TGCGCCAGCACCCGAGACGGGACGCCCTTTTACGAGCAGTACTTC; CDR3aa: CASTRDGTPFYEQYF
v_gene: TRBV11-2; j_gene: TRBJ1-2; abundance: few; d_gene: TRBD1; len: 16; CDR3nt: TGTGCCAGCAGCTTATTGACAGGGGTCGGTAACTATGGCTACACCTTC; CDR3aa: CASSLLTGVGNYGYTF
v_gene: TRBV6-1; j_gene: TRBJ1-2; abundance: few; d_gene: TRBD1; len: 13; CDR3nt: TGTGCCAGCGAGGACAGGTTATTGAGTGGCTACACCTTC; CDR3aa: CASEDRLLSGYTF
v_gene: TRBV20-1; j_gene: TRBJ2-3; abundance: few; d_gene: NA; len: 15; CDR3nt: TGCAGTGCTATCTGGCGGGGACAACCGTTAGATACGCAGTATTTT; CDR3aa: CSAIWRGQPLDTQYF
v_gene: TRBV18; j_gene: TRBJ2-1; abundance: NA; d_gene: NA; len: 13; CDR3nt: TGTGCCAGCTCACCACGGCGGGACAATGAGCAGTTCTTC; CDR3aa: CASSPRRDNEQFF
v_gene: TRBV18; j_gene: TRBJ2-2; abundance: NA; d_gene: NA; len: 18; CDR3nt: TGTGCCAGCTCACCGCGAAACCCGGGACCGGCGAACACCGGGGAGCTGTTTTTT; CDR3aa: CASSPRNPGPANTGELFF
v_gene: TRBV12-5; j_gene: TRBJ2-5; abundance: NA; d_gene: TRBD2; len: 15; CDR3nt: TGTGCTAGTGGTTTGCTAGCGGGGCCTCAAGAGACCCAGTACTTC; CDR3aa: CASGLLAGPQETQYF
v_gene: TRBV29-1; j_gene: TRBJ2-2; abundance: few; d_gene: TRBD1; len: 14; CDR3nt: TGCAGCTATCGAGGACAGGGGAACACCGGGGAGCTGTTTTTT; CDR3aa: CSYRGQGNTGELFF
v_gene: TRBV7-6; j_gene: TRBJ2-7; abundance: NA; d_gene: NA; len: 14; CDR3nt: TGTGCCAGCAGCTTAGGGAGAGTCTCCTACGAGCAGTACTTC; CDR3aa: CASSLGRVSYEQYF
v_gene: TRBV5-1; j_gene: TRBJ2-4; abundance: few; d_gene: NA; len: 14; CDR3nt: TGCGCCAGCAGCCTCAGGGTAGCCAAAAACATTCAGTACTTC; CDR3aa: CASSLRVAKNIQYF
v_gene: TRBV11-2; j_gene: TRBJ2-1; abundance: many; d_gene: NA; len: 15; CDR3nt: TGTGCCAGCAGCCGCGCGGGGGACAGGTACAATGAGCAGTTCTTC; CDR3aa: CASSRAGDRYNEQFF
v_gene: TRBV5-1; j_gene: TRBJ2-3; abundance: NA; d_gene: NA; len: 16; CDR3nt: TGCGCCAGCAGCACCTATGGACGGACCGCCACAGATACGCAGTATTTT; CDR3aa: CASSTYGRTATDTQYF
v_gene: TRBV12-3/TRBV12-4; j_gene: TRBJ2-3; abundance: NA; d_gene: TRBD2; len: 15; CDR3nt: TGTGCCAGCAGGCCTAGCGGGGGGGCCTCAGATACGCAGTATTTT; CDR3aa: CASRPSGGASDTQYF
v_gene: TRBV6-4; j_gene: TRBJ2-1; abundance: few; d_gene: NA; len: 14; CDR3nt: TGTGCCAGTTCTAGGCCGTTCTCCTACAATGAGCAGTTCTTC; CDR3aa: CASSRPFSYNEQFF
v_gene: TRBV29-1; j_gene: TRBJ1-1; abundance: few; d_gene: NA; len: 13; CDR3nt: TGCAGCGTTGAAGAACAAACGAACACTGAAGCTTTCTTT; CDR3aa: CSVEEQTNTEAFF
v_gene: TRBV5-6; j_gene: TRBJ2-5; abundance: many; d_gene: NA; len: 15; CDR3nt: TGTGCCAGCAGCTTGGGGGTCGGGGGTCAAGAGACCCAGTACTTC; CDR3aa: CASSLGVGGQETQYF
v_gene: TRBV20-1; j_gene: TRBJ2-3; abundance: NA; d_gene: NA; len: 16; CDR3nt: TGCAGTGCTAGAGACCCTGGGCAAGGGGCAGGAGATACGCAGTATTTT; CDR3aa: CSARDPGQGAGDTQYF
v_gene: TRBV12-3/TRBV12-4; j_gene: TRBJ2-2; abundance: many; d_gene: TRBD2; len: 14; CDR3nt: TGTGCCAGCGGCAAGCGGGGGGGTGGCGGGGAGCTGTTTTTT; CDR3aa: CASGKRGGGGELFF
v_gene: TRBV29-1; j_gene: TRBJ2-3; abundance: NA; d_gene: NA; len: 16; CDR3nt: TGCAGCGTTGAAGATCGGTGGTCCGCTACCACAGATACGCAGTATTTT; CDR3aa: CSVEDRWSATTDTQYF
v_gene: TRBV5-6; j_gene: TRBJ2-7; abundance: few; d_gene: NA; len: 14; CDR3nt: TGTGCCAGCAGCTTGGTCGGGGAAGTGCTCGAGCAGTACTTC; CDR3aa: CASSLVGEVLEQYF
v_gene: TRBV20-1; j_gene: TRBJ2-5; abundance: NA; d_gene: TRBD2; len: 16; CDR3nt: TGCTGTGCTAGACCAATTAGCGGGGGGGACCAAGAGACCCAGTACTTC; CDR3aa: CCARPISGGDQETQYF
v_gene: TRBV7-9; j_gene: TRBJ1-6; abundance: few; d_gene: NA; len: 16; CDR3nt: TGTGCCAGCAGCTCCGACGACGGGATTTATAATTCACCCCTCCACTTT; CDR3aa: CASSSDDGIYNSPLHF
v_gene: TRBV6-1; j_gene: TRBJ1-2; abundance: NA; d_gene: NA; len: 13; CDR3nt: TGTGCCACCCGGACAGAAACTAACTATGGCTACACCTTC; CDR3aa: CATRTETNYGYTF
v_gene: TRBV20-1; j_gene: TRBJ2-5; abundance: few; d_gene: NA; len: 12; CDR3nt: TGCAGTGCTTTAGCATTGGAAGAGACCCAGTACTTC; CDR3aa: CSALALEETQYF
v_gene: TRBV29-1; j_gene: TRBJ1-2; abundance: NA; d_gene: TRBD1; len: 15; CDR3nt: TGCAGCGTTGCGCCCGGACAGGGATACGGGTATGGCTACACCTTC; CDR3aa: CSVAPGQGYGYGYTF
v_gene: TRBV6-1; j_gene: TRBJ2-7; abundance: NA; d_gene: NA; len: 14; CDR3nt: TGTGCCAGCAGCCCCAGACAGTTCTCCTACGAGCAGTACTTC; CDR3aa: CASSPRQFSYEQYF
v_gene: TRBV18; j_gene: TRBJ1-1; abundance: NA; d_gene: NA; len: 14; CDR3nt: TGTGCCAGCTCACCAGTGACGGACGGCACTGAAGCTTTCTTT; CDR3aa: CASSPVTDGTEAFF
v_gene: TRBV7-8; j_gene: TRBJ2-3; abundance: many; d_gene: NA; len: 15; CDR3nt: TGTGCCAGCAGCTTAACCCTGACTAGTACAGATACGCAGTATTTT; CDR3aa: CASSLTLTSTDTQYF
v_gene: TRBV12-3/TRBV12-4; j_gene: TRBJ2-7; abundance: NA; d_gene: NA; len: 13; CDR3nt: TGTGCCAGCACCCTCCAACCTAACTACGAGCAGTACTTC; CDR3aa: CASTLQPNYEQYF
v_gene: TRBV20-1; j_gene: TRBJ1-2; abundance: few; d_gene: TRBD1; len: 14; CDR3nt: TGCAGTGCCCGTATCAGGGACAGATTCTATGGCTACACCTTC; CDR3aa: CSARIRDRFYGYTF
v_gene: TRBV7-2; j_gene: TRBJ2-1; abundance: many; d_gene: NA; len: 15; CDR3nt: TGTGCCAGCAGCTTAGGGGGTTCAATCTACAATGAGCAGTTCTTC; CDR3aa: CASSLGGSIYNEQFF
v_gene: TRBV20-1; j_gene: TRBJ2-3; abundance: NA; d_gene: NA; len: 13; CDR3nt: TGCAGTGCCCCGGACCCCGTAACAGATACGCAGTATTTT; CDR3aa: CSAPDPVTDTQYF
v_gene: TRBV12-3/TRBV12-4; j_gene: TRBJ2-3; abundance: NA; d_gene: NA; len: 15; CDR3nt: TGTGCCAGCAGTCTGAACCTCAAAACTGGGGATACGCAGTATTTT; CDR3aa: CASSLNLKTGDTQYF
v_gene: TRBV4-2; j_gene: TRBJ2-2; abundance: few; d_gene: TRBD2; len: 17; CDR3nt: TGTGCCAGCAGCTTTTTGGGAGCGGGGGGCCCTCAGGGGGAGCTGTTTTTT; CDR3aa: CASSFLGAGGPQGELFF
v_gene: TRBV12-3/TRBV12-4; j_gene: TRBJ2-7; abundance: NA; d_gene: NA; len: 12; CDR3nt: TGTGCCAGCAGTTTTTGGGGGTGGGAGCAGTACTTC; CDR3aa: CASSFWGWEQYF
v_gene: TRBV10-3; j_gene: TRBJ1-1; abundance: NA; d_gene: TRBD1; len: 13; CDR3nt: TGTGCCATCACCCGGACAGGAATGACTGAAGCTTTCTTT; CDR3aa: CAITRTGMTEAFF
v_gene: TRBV7-9; j_gene: TRBJ1-2; abundance: few; d_gene: NA; len: 15; CDR3nt: TGTGCCAGCAGCCCCGGAGGGGTTTGGTGGAATGGCTACACCTTC; CDR3aa: CASSPGGVWWNGYTF
v_gene: TRBV20-1; j_gene: TRBJ1-4; abundance: few; d_gene: NA; len: 17; CDR3nt: TGCAGTGCTAGGGTAGACGCGGCAGGTGGGACTAATGAAAAACTGTTTTTT; CDR3aa: CSARVDAAGGTNEKLFF
v_gene: TRBV20-1; j_gene: TRBJ2-1; abundance: NA; d_gene: NA; len: 14; CDR3nt: TGCAGTGCTCCGTTTCAGGGTTCCTACAATGAGCAGTTCTTC; CDR3aa: CSAPFQGSYNEQFF
v_gene: TRBV9; j_gene: TRBJ2-7; abundance: many; d_gene: NA; len: 15; CDR3nt: TGTGCCAGCAGCCCCCACACCGGAGAGCTCTACGAGCAGTACTTC; CDR3aa: CASSPHTGELYEQYF
v_gene: TRBV2; j_gene: TRBJ2-3; abundance: few; d_gene: NA; len: 12; CDR3nt: TGTGCCACCACTTTAATGGCAGATACGCAGTATTTT; CDR3aa: CATTLMADTQYF
v_gene: TRBV7-9; j_gene: TRBJ2-1; abundance: few; d_gene: NA; len: 14; CDR3nt: TGTGCCAGCAGCTTGGACGTCACACCGGATGAGCAGTTCTTC; CDR3aa: CASSLDVTPDEQFF
v_gene: TRBV20-1; j_gene: TRBJ2-1; abundance: NA; d_gene: TRBD2; len: 16; CDR3nt: TGCAGTGCCTCGATCCTAGCGGTTAGCTCCTACAATGAGCAGTTCTTC; CDR3aa: CSASILAVSSYNEQFF
v_gene: TRBV12-3/TRBV12-4; j_gene: TRBJ2-3; abundance: NA; d_gene: NA; len: 17; CDR3nt: TGTGCCAGCAGTTTACCTGGCCGAAGCAAAAGCACAGATACGCAGTATTTT; CDR3aa: CASSLPGRSKSTDTQYF
v_gene: TRBV9; j_gene: TRBJ1-1; abundance: NA; d_gene: TRBD1; len: 16; CDR3nt: TGTGCCAGCAGCGCCGGACAGGGGGCAGGGGACACTGAAGCTTTCTTT; CDR3aa: CASSAGQGAGDTEAFF
v_gene: TRBV5-1; j_gene: TRBJ1-1; abundance: many; d_gene: TRBD1; len: 15; CDR3nt: TGCGCCAGCAGCTCCCGACAGGGGAAAGACACTGAAGCTTTCTTT; CDR3aa: CASSSRQGKDTEAFF